This T cell receptor beta chain was found in a study of blood T cell repertoires in COVID-19. What the recovered Cohort 3 donors had was two negative PCRs, clearance, or symptom resolution. This table comes from immunoSEQ multiplex PCR, and its TCRdb copy is limited to in-frame clones, with some not included. The table includes roughly 180,000 clones, around 90% detected once. The CDR3 is 12 amino acids. V was shortened by 3 bases and J by 4 bases, with 7 bases between the two germline ends. Germline CDR1 reads SGDLS; CDR2 reads YYNGEE. The TCR originated in a woman in her twenties or thirties who had recovered from COVID-19. V gene TRBV9 combines with J gene TRBJ1-1; D is uncertain. The source material was PBMCs or T cells enriched from blood (not recorded which). This chain's CDR3 is CASSGEGTEAFF. DNA for the CDR3: TGTGCCAGCAGCGGGGAGGGCACTGAAGCTTTCTTT.